This T cell receptor beta chain was retrieved from a study of control samples from healthy donors and cancer patients. The table came from immunoSEQ multiplex PCR; TCRdb's copy has only in-frame clones and leaves some out. The sample consists of about 220,000 clones, 85% to 95% of them appearing once. What was sequenced was blood. The sequence was collected from a man aged 45 to 65 in good health.

In nucleotides, the CDR3 is TGTGCCAGCAGCGCGGGGGGGCCCTACAATGAGCAGTTCTTC. Its protein is CASSAGGPYNEQFF. The chain joins TRBV6-4 to TRBJ2-1; 9 bases match TRBD2. V shed 6 bases and J 2 bases; nucleotides not matched to a gene: 2. The CDR3 length is 14 residues. Germline V gene lookup returns CDR1 MRHNA and CDR2 SNTAGT.